This record covers a single TCR beta chain. Its specificity is unknown. Expressed TCRB transcripts were sequenced because the entire RNA isolate underwent reverse transcription. Produced via immunoSEQ multiplex PCR; TCRdb's table is partial and in-frame only. The sample holds hundreds of thousands of clones, 11% to 15% seen once. The data were taken from a study of beta chain features in type 1 diabetes. Findings and caveats of the study: When VDJ junctions were examined, type 1 diabetes patients showed fewer insertions and more deletions. In every one of the four CD4+ subsets, TCRB CDR3s were moderately but significantly shorter in Type 1 diabetes patients.

It was via CD45RO/CCR7/CD25/CD127/CD95/CD27 that CD4+ naive, central memory, regulatory and stem cell-like memory cells were sorted. Trimming pared 1 base from V and 6 bases from J, leaving 15 bases between. Germline-derived CDR1 and CDR2 are SEHNR and FQNEAQ (reference sequence). This CDR3 comprises 15 residues. Source material: naive CD4+ T cells from blood. The V gene is TRBV7-9, the J gene TRBJ1-2, with D possibly TRBD1 on 6 matching bases. This receptor was taken from a man aged 30 to 45 in good health. The CDR3 DNA is TGTGCCAGCAGCTTAGTACAGGGCCTGTCCGATGGCTACACCTTC. Amino acids: CASSLVQGLSDGYTF. The whole variable domain, filled in from reference TRBV7-9 and TRBJ1-2, reads DTGVSQNPRHKITKRGQNVTFRCDPISEHNRLYWYRQTLGQGPEFLTYFQNEAQLEKSRLLSDRFSAERPKGSFSTLEIQRTEQGDSAMYLCASSLVQGLSDGYTFGSGTRLTVV.